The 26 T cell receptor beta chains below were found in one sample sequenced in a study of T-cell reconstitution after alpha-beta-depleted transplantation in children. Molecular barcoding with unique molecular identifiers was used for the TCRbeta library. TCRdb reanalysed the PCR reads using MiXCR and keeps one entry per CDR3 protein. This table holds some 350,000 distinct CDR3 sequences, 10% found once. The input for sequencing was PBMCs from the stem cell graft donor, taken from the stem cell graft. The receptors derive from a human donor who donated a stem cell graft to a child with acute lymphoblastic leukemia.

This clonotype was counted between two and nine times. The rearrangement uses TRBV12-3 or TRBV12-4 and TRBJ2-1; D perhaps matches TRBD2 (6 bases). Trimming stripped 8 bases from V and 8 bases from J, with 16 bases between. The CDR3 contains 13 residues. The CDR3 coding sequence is TGTGCCAGCGCGCCGGGACCGGGGGATGAGCAGTTCTTC. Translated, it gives CASAPGPGDEQFF.

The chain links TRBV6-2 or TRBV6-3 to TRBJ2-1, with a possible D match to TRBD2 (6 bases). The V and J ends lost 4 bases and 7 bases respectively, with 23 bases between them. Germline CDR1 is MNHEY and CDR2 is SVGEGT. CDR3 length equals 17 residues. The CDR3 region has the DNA TGTGCCAGCAGTTTTGTCCCCGGTTCGGCCCGGGAGAATGAGCAGTTCTTC. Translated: CASSFVPGSARENEQFF.

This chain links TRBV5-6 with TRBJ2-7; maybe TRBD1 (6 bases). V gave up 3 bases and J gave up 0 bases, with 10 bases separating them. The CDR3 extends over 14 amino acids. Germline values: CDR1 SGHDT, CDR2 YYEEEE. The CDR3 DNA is TGTGCCAGCAGCTACCAAGGGGGCTCCTACGAGCAGTACTTC. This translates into CASSYQGGSYEQYF.

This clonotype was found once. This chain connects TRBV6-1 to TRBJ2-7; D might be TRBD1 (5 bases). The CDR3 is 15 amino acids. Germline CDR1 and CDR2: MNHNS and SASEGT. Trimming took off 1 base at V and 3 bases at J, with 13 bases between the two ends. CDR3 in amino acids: CASSEGGQTFYEQYF. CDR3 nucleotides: TGTGCCAGCAGTGAAGGGGGCCAGACATTCTACGAGCAGTACTTC.

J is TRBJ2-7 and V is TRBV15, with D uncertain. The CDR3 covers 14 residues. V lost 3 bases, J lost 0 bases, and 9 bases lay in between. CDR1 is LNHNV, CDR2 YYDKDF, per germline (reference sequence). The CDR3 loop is CATSSGGISYEQYF. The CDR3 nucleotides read TGTGCCACCAGCAGTGGTGGGATCTCCTACGAGCAGTACTTC.

DNA for the CDR3: TGTGCCAGCAGTTACCTAGCGGGCCAAGAGACCCAGTACTTC. This translates into CASSYLAGQETQYF. This chain joins TRBV6-5 and TRBJ2-5; TRBD2 aligns across 8 bases. V gave up 2 bases and J gave up 1 base; unmatched junction bases: 0. Germline V gives CDR1 MNHEY, CDR2 SVGAGI. This CDR3 comprises 14 residues.

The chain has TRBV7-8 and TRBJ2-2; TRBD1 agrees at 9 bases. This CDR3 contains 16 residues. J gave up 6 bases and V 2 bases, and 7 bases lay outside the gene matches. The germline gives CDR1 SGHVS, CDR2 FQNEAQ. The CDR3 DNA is TGTGCCAGCAGCTTAAGGACAGGGGAAGGGGCCGGGGAGCTGTTTTTT. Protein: CASSLRTGEGAGELFF.

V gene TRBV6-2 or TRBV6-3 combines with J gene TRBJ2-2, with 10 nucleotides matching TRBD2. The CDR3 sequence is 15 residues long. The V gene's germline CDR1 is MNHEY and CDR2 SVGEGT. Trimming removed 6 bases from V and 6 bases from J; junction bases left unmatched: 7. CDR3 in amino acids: CASRILAGRSGELFF. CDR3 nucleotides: TGTGCCAGCAGGATACTAGCGGGAAGGTCCGGGGAGCTGTTTTTT.

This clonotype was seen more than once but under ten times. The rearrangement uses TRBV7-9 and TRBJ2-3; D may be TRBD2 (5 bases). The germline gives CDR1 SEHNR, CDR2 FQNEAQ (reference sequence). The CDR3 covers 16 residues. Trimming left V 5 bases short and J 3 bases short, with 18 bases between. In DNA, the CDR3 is TGTGCCAGCAGCCAACTAGTGGTTGGCCGAACAGATACGCAGTATTTT. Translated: CASSQLVVGRTDTQYF.

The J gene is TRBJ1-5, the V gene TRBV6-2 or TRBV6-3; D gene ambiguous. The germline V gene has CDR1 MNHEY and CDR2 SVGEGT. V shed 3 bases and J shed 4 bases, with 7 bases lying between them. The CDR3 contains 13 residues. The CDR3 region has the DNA TGTGCCAGCAGTTATTATAAGAATCAGCCCCAGCATTTT. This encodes CASSYYKNQPQHF.

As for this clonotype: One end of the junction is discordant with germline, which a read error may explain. DNA of the CDR3: TGTGCCACCAGCCTTAGCGGGAGGAGGGACAATGAGCAGTTCTTC. Protein product: CATSLSGRRDNEQFF. The chain has TRBV7-4 and TRBJ2-1; 10 nucleotides match TRBD2. In germline, CDR1 is SGHVT, CDR2 SQSDAQ. This CDR3 is built from 15 residues.

The DNA for the CDR3 is TGTGCCAGCAGCCTATACGGGACCGAAGTCCCCGGGGAGCTGTTTTTT. It is translated as CASSLYGTEVPGELFF. The chain links TRBV9 to TRBJ2-2, with D possibly called TRBD1 or TRBD2 (5 bases each). The germline V and J ends were trimmed by 4 bases and 6 bases, with 19 bases remaining between them. Germline V lookup: CDR1 SGDLS, CDR2 YYNGEE. CDR3 size: 16 residues.

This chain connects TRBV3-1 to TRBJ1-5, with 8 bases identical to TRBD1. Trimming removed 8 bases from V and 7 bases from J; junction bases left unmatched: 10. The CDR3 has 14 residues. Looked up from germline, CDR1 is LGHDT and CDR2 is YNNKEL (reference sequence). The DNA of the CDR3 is TGTGCCAGCGGAGGACAGGGTCTGGGGCAGCCCCAGCATTTT. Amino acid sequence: CASGGQGLGQPQHF.

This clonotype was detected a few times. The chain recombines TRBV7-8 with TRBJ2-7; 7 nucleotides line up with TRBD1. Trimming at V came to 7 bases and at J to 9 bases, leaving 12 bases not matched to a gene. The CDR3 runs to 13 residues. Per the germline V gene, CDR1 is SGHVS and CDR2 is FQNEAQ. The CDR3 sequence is CASTDLDRAGQYF. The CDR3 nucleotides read TGTGCCAGCACCGACCTCGACAGGGCAGGGCAGTACTTC.

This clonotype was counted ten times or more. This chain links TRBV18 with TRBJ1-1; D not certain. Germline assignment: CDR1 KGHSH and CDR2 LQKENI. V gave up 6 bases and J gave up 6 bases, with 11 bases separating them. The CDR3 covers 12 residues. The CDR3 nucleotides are TGTGCCAGCTCCCGGACGGGTGCTGAAGCTTTCTTT. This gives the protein CASSRTGAEAFF.

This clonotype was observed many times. CDR3 DNA sequence: TGCGCCAGCAGCTTGGAATTGGGGATGAACACTGAAGCTTTCTTT. It codes for CASSLELGMNTEAFF. The V call is TRBV5-1, the J call TRBJ1-1, with unresolved D. V lost 0 bases, J lost 0 bases, and 9 bases lay in between. CDR1 and CDR2 (germline): SGHRS, YFSETQ. CDR3 length: 15 residues.

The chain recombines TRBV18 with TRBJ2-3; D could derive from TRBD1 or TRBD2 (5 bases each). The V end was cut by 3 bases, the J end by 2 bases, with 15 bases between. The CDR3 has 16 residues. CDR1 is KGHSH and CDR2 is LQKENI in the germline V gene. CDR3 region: CASSPFGAENTDTQYF. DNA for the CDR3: TGTGCCAGCTCACCCTTCGGGGCGGAAAACACAGATACGCAGTATTTT.

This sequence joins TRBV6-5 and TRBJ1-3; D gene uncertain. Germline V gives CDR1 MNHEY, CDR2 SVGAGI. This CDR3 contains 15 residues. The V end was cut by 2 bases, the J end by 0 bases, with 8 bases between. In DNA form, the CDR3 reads TGTGCCAGCAGTTACCGGTCTCACTCTGGAAACACCATATATTTT. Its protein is CASSYRSHSGNTIYF.

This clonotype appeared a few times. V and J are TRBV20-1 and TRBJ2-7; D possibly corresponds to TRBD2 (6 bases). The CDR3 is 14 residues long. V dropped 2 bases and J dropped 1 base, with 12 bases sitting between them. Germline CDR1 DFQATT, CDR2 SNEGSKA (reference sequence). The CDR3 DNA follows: TGCAGTGCTAGATCGGGACTTTCGTCCTACGAGCAGTACTTC. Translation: CSARSGLSSYEQYF.

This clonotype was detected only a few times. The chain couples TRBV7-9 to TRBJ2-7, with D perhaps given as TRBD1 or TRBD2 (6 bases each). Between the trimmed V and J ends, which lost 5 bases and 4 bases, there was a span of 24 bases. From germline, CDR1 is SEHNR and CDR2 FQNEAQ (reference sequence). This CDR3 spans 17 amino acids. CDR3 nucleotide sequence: TGTGCCAGCAGCCCCCCGTGGATAGGGGGGCCCCCTTACGAGCAGTACTTC. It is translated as CASSPPWIGGPPYEQYF.

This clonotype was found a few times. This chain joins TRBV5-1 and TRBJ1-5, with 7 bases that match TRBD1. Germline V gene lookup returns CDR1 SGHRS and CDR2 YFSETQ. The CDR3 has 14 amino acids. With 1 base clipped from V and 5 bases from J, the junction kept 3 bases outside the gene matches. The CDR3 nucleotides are TGCGCCAGCAGCTTGACAGGGGCGGATCAGCCCCAGCATTTT. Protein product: CASSLTGADQPQHF.

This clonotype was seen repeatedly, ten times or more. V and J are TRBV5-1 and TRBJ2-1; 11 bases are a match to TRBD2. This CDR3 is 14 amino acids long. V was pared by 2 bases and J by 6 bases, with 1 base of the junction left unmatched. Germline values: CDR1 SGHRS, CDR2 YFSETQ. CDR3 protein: CASSLGTSGNEQFF. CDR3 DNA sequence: TGCGCCAGCAGCTTAGGGACTAGCGGCAATGAGCAGTTCTTC.

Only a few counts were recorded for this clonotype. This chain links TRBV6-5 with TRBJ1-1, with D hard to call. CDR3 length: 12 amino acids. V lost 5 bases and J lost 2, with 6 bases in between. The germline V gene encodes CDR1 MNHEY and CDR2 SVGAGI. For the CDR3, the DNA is TGTGCCAGCAGTCCCACAAACACTGAAGCTTTCTTT. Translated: CASSPTNTEAFF.

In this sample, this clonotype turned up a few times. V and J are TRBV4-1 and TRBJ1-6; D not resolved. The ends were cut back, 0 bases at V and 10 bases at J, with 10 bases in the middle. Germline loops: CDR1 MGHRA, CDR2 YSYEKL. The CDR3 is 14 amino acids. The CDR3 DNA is TGCGCCAGCAGCCAAGATGTCGCTGACTCACCCCTCCACTTT. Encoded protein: CASSQDVADSPLHF.

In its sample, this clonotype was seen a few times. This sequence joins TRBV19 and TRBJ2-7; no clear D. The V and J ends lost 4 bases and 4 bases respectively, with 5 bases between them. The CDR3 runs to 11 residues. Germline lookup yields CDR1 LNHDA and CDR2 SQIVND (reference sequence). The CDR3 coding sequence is TGTGCCAGTAGTAAGGGATACGAGCAGTACTTC. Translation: CASSKGYEQYF.

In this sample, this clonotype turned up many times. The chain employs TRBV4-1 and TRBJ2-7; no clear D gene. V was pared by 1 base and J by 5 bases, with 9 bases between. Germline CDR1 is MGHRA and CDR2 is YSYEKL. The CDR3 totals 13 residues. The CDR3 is CASSQGPIHEQYF. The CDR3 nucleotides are TGCGCCAGCAGCCAAGGCCCCATCCACGAGCAGTACTTC.